These T cell receptor beta chains were read from a single sample in a study of OX40 agonist ivuxolimab in advanced cancers. Clones were read by immunoSEQ multiplex PCR, and TCRdb kept only the in-frame ones, dropping some. The sample gives about 79,000 clones, more than 90% of which show up once; approximately 6.5% is in the top ten. Sequences were derived from CD4+ or CD8+ T cells sorted from blood, sampled in a trial of the OX40 agonist ivuxolimab. The source is an adult with an advanced solid tumor such as melanoma, head and neck, liver or kidney cancer. CDR3s include the opening cysteine and the closing phenylalanine or tryptophan. A D gene is named only where the DNA matches it firmly. Part of the rows lack a size; the others show once, few, many or a class for expanded clones.

clone_size	v_call	cdr3_length	j_call	d_call	cdr3_aa	cdr3_nt
NA	TRBV6-1	14	TRBJ2-1	NA	CASSDGSSYNEQFF	TGTGCCAGCAGTGATGGTAGCTCCTACAATGAGCAGTTCTTC
once	TRBV5-1	17	TRBJ2-1	TRBD2	CASSLELAGGPDNEQFF	TGCGCCAGCAGCTTGGAATTAGCGGGAGGGCCTGATAATGAGCAGTTCTTC
NA	TRBV5-1	18	TRBJ2-1	NA	CASSLVFLASSSYNEQFF	TGCGCCAGCAGCTTGGTTTTCCTAGCGTCAAGCTCCTACAATGAGCAGTTCTTC
NA	TRBV6-5	14	TRBJ1-1	NA	CASSYSGVNTEAFF	TGTGCCAGCAGTTACTCGGGGGTGAACACTGAAGCTTTCTTT
once	TRBV19	15	TRBJ2-5	NA	CASSIGAGPRETQYF	TGTGCCAGTAGTATAGGGGCAGGACCCAGGGAGACCCAGTACTTC
NA	TRBV6-1	13	TRBJ2-1	TRBD1	CASSEGQGGEQFF	TGTGCCAGCAGTGAGGGACAGGGAGGTGAGCAGTTCTTC
once	TRBV9	14	TRBJ2-5	NA	CASSVGGGSPYVYF	NA
NA	TRBV9	13	TRBJ2-7	NA	CASSDPSLDEQYF	TGTGCCAGCAGCGACCCCTCTCTGGACGAGCAGTACTTC
NA	TRBV5-6	15	TRBJ1-2	TRBD1	CASSLSWTGGDGYTF	TGTGCCAGCAGCTTGTCCTGGACAGGGGGCGATGGCTACACCTTC
NA	TRBV28	13	TRBJ2-7	NA	CASSLFGPYEQYF	TGTGCCAGCAGTTTATTTGGGCCGTACGAGCAGTACTTC
NA	TRBV6-1	14	TRBJ2-7	TRBD1	CASSEDRVLDEQYF	TGTGCCAGCAGTGAGGACAGGGTGTTGGACGAGCAGTACTTC
NA	TRBV11-2	17	TRBJ2-3	TRBD2	CASSLDPPRGGTDTQYF	TGTGCCAGCAGCTTAGACCCCCCCCGGGGGGGCACAGATACGCAGTATTTT
NA	TRBV4-1	18	TRBJ2-7	TRBD2	CASSQEIGGRIPEEEQYF	TGCGCCAGCAGCCAAGAGATAGGCGGGAGAATCCCCGAGGAAGAGCAGTACTTC
NA	TRBV9	18	TRBJ2-1	TRBD2	CASSEESGRAFLPREQFF	TGTGCCAGCAGCGAAGAGAGCGGGAGGGCGTTCCTCCCTCGGGAGCAGTTCTTC
NA	TRBV5-6	12	TRBJ2-1	NA	CASTREHNEQFF	TGTGCCAGCACCCGGGAGCACAATGAGCAGTTCTTC
NA	TRBV7-3	16	TRBJ2-1	TRBD2	CASSLRAGAVYNEQFF	TGTGCCAGCAGCTTACGAGCGGGAGCGGTTTACAATGAGCAGTTCTTC
NA	TRBV7-6	18	TRBJ2-3	NA	CASSLGVGLGTSTDTQYF	TGTGCCAGCAGCTTAGGGGTTGGTCTTGGTACTAGCACAGATACGCAGTATTTT
once	TRBV28	12	TRBJ1-1	NA	CASSPQIGEAFF	TGTGCCAGCAGCCCCCAAATAGGCGAAGCTTTCTTT
NA	TRBV28	15	TRBJ2-1	TRBD2	CASTTSGSSYNEQFF	TGTGCCAGCACTACTAGCGGTAGCTCCTACAATGAGCAGTTCTTC
NA	TRBV28	15	TRBJ2-3	TRBD2	CASRRRTSQEGYQYF	TGTGCCAGCAGGCGTCGGACTAGCCAGGAAGGTTATCAGTATTTT
NA	TRBV27	13	TRBJ1-4	NA	CASSLTLAEKLFF	TGTGCCAGCAGTTTAACTTTGGCGGAAAAACTGTTTTTT
NA	TRBV30	14	TRBJ1-5	NA	CAWSSDGVNQPQHF	TGTGCCTGGAGTTCGGACGGGGTCAATCAGCCCCAGCATTTT
NA	TRBV6-1	14	TRBJ2-7	TRBD1	CASSEAGTVYEQYF	TGTGCCAGCAGTGAAGCGGGGACAGTTTACGAGCAGTACTTC
NA	TRBV15	15	TRBJ1-4	NA	CATSRDQKPNEKLFF	TGTGCCACCAGCAGAGATCAGAAGCCTAATGAAAAACTGTTTTTT
NA	TRBV28	14	TRBJ2-2	NA	CASSLFRLAGELFF	TGTGCCAGCAGTCTCTTTAGACTAGCCGGGGAGCTGTTTTTT
NA	TRBV5-4	14	TRBJ1-1	TRBD1	CASRSTGTDTEAFF	TGTGCCAGCAGATCGACAGGGACCGACACTGAAGCTTTCTTT
NA	TRBV6-1	14	TRBJ2-5	TRBD1	CASSPRQGPETQYF	TGTGCCAGCAGTCCCCGACAGGGCCCAGAGACCCAGTACTTC
NA	TRBV6-4	15	TRBJ2-3	TRBD2	CASRRLAGHTDTQYF	TGTGCCAGCAGGAGACTAGCGGGTCACACAGATACGCAGTATTTT
NA	TRBV7-2	16	TRBJ1-1	NA	CASSLLGGTSNTEAFF	TGTGCCAGCAGCCTACTCGGCGGCACTTCGAACACTGAAGCTTTCTTT
NA	TRBV20-1	11	TRBJ1-2	NA	CSAGDGYGYTF	TGCAGTGCTGGGGACGGCTATGGCTACACCTTC
NA	TRBV19	15	TRBJ2-2	NA	CASSAGPVNTGELFF	TGTGCCAGTAGTGCGGGACCGGTCAACACCGGGGAGCTGTTTTTT
NA	TRBV11-2	14	TRBJ2-1	TRBD2	CASSNEQTWEGQFF	TGTGCCAGCAGCAATGAGCAGACCTGGGAGGGGCAGTTCTTC
NA	TRBV11-3	14	TRBJ1-3	NA	CASSRGPQGNTIYF	TGTGCCAGCAGCCGGGGACCCCAAGGAAACACCATATATTTT
NA	TRBV6-6	15	TRBJ2-2	NA	CASSRVQGRTGELFF	TGTGCCAGCAGTCGCGTACAGGGAAGGACCGGGGAGCTGTTTTTT
NA	TRBV28	16	TRBJ1-2	TRBD1	CASSNPPGQGPYGYTF	TGTGCCAGCAGTAATCCTCCGGGACAGGGACCCTATGGCTACACCTTC
NA	TRBV6-6	16	TRBJ2-7	TRBD2	CASSSIGLAGAYEQYF	TGTGCCAGCAGTTCGATAGGACTAGCGGGAGCCTACGAGCAGTACTTC
NA	TRBV29-1	11	TRBJ2-7	NA	CSVGGPLEQYF	TGCAGCGTGGGGGGTCCCCTCGAGCAGTACTTC
NA	TRBV7-9	16	TRBJ2-5	TRBD2	CASSPGLAGIQETQYF	TGTGCCAGCAGCCCGGGACTAGCGGGGATCCAAGAGACCCAGTACTTC
once	TRBV15	14	TRBJ2-2	NA	CATSNRVNTGELFF	TGTGCCACCAGCAACAGGGTGAACACCGGGGAGCTGTTTTTT
NA	TRBV28	14	TRBJ2-7	NA	CASSLRTGSYEQYF	TGTGCCAGCAGTTTACGGACGGGCTCCTACGAGCAGTACTTC
NA	TRBV14	17	TRBJ2-1	TRBD1	CASSLRFPGQGTGEQFF	TGTGCCAGCAGCCTACGTTTTCCGGGACAGGGTACGGGTGAGCAGTTCTTC
NA	TRBV11-2	15	TRBJ2-1	TRBD2	CASRVLRGVGNEQFF	TGTGCCAGCAGGGTCTTGCGGGGGGTTGGGAATGAGCAGTTCTTC
once	TRBV19	11	TRBJ2-3	NA	CASSIADTQYF	TGTGCCAGTAGTATAGCAGATACGCAGTATTTT
NA	TRBV6-8	15	TRBJ2-7	NA	CASSYRRGSSYEQYF	TGTGCCAGCAGTTATAGGCGGGGAAGCTCCTACGAGCAGTACTTC
NA	TRBV2	13	TRBJ1-2	TRBD1	CASFGQGNYGYTF	TGTGCCAGTTTCGGACAGGGTAACTATGGCTACACCTTC
NA	TRBV7-3	21	TRBJ2-1	TRBD2	CASSLVKLAGGPFGSSNEQFF	TGTGCCAGCAGCTTGGTAAAACTAGCGGGAGGGCCTTTTGGGTCTAGCAATGAGCAGTTCTTC
NA	TRBV18	13	TRBJ2-7	NA	CASSPPVSYEQYF	TGTGCCAGCTCACCTCCAGTGTCCTACGAGCAGTACTTC